This is a list of T cell receptor beta chains from one sample in a study of blood T cell repertoires in COVID-19. The data were produced by immunoSEQ multiplex PCR, yet TCRdb's version contains in-frame clones alone and is incomplete. This sample yields about 200,000 clones, of which 90% to 95% are seen a single time; 0.82% belongs to the top ten. The sequencing input was peripheral blood. These receptors were taken from a man aged 60 to 69 with COVID-19, enrolled during active disease. CDR3s include the opening cysteine and the closing phenylalanine or tryptophan. A D gene is named only where the DNA matches it firmly. Size values are once, few and many counts, or a class for expanded clones, and some rows have none.

>TRBV2|.|TRBD2|TRBJ2-5
TGTGCCACCAGATCCTCGAGCGGGGGGGCCGATTACTTC
CATRSSSGGADYF
>TRBV29-1|.|TRBD1|TRBJ2-1
TGCAGCGTTGAAGGCGAGGGACAGACCAATGAGCAGTTCTTC
CSVEGEGQTNEQFF
>TRBV7-2|.|.|TRBJ1-6
TGTGCCAGCAGCTTAGTGCCAGGCCGACCTAATTCACCCCTCCACTTT
CASSLVPGRPNSPLHF
>TRBV5-4|.|TRBD1|TRBJ2-7
TGTGCCAGCAGCGGCCCGGGACAGTACGAGCAGTACTTC
CASSGPGQYEQYF
>TRBV2|.|TRBD2|TRBJ2-3
TGTGCCAGCAGTTCTTTAGCGGGGGGAAGCACAGATACGCAGTATTTT
CASSSLAGGSTDTQYF
>TRBV18|.|TRBD1|TRBJ2-7
TGTGCCAGCTCCTCGGACAGGGTGAGCGAGCAGTACTTC
CASSSDRVSEQYF
>TRBV3-1/TRBV3-2|once|.|TRBJ1-2
TGTGCCAGCAGCCTCTCCCTACTTACTGAGAACTATGGCTACACCTTC
CASSLSLLTENYGYTF
>TRBV3-1/TRBV3-2|.|.|TRBJ1-5
TGTGCCAGCAGCATGGCGGGGGCTGGGCAGCCCCAGCATTTT
CASSMAGAGQPQHF
>TRBV27|.|TRBD1|TRBJ1-2
TGTGCCAGCAGTTTATTTTCGGGACAGCCCTATGGCTACACCTTC
CASSLFSGQPYGYTF
>TRBV28|.|.|TRBJ1-4
TGTGCCAGCAGCCGAGTCCTGACAGTAGGGGATGAAAAACTGTTTTTT
CASSRVLTVGDEKLFF
>TRBV10-3|.|.|TRBJ2-1
TGTGCCACCGGAGATGGCAGAAACAATGAGCAGTTCTTC
CATGDGRNNEQFF
>TRBV18|.|.|TRBJ2-7
TGTGCCAGCTCACCTAAGAGGGCCGAGCAGTACTTC
CASSPKRAEQYF
>TRBV3-1/TRBV3-2|.|.|TRBJ2-7
TGTGCCAGCAGCCCCATGGCGCAGGGCAGCAACGAGCAGTACTTC
CASSPMAQGSNEQYF
>TRBV3-1/TRBV3-2|.|TRBD1|TRBJ2-7
TGTGCCAGCACAGACAGGGGGTCCTCCAACGAGCAGTACTTC
CASTDRGSSNEQYF
>TRBV3-1/TRBV3-2|.|.|TRBJ1-1
TGTGCCAGCAGTCCTCAGGGTCATGAAGCTTTCTTT
CASSPQGHEAFF
>TRBV4-1|.|TRBD1|TRBJ2-1
TGCGCCAGCAGCCCCGGGACAGGGGTGTCCTACAATGAGCAGTTCTTC
CASSPGTGVSYNEQFF
>TRBV18|.|TRBD1|TRBJ2-7
TGTGCCAGCTCAGTACAGACAGGGGGCGAATACGAGCAGTACTTC
CASSVQTGGEYEQYF
>TRBV11-3|.|TRBD2|TRBJ2-7
TGTGCCAGCAGCTCACGGACTAGTTCGGGCGAGCAGTACTTC
CASSSRTSSGEQYF
>TRBV29-1|.|TRBD1|TRBJ1-1
TGCAGCGTTGGGGCAGGGGGCAGCAACTTGAACACTGAAGCTTTCTTT
CSVGAGGSNLNTEAFF
>TRBV5-4|.|TRBD1|TRBJ1-6
TGTGCCAGCAGCTTTACTACAGGGGGCGGACGTCGGAATTCACCCCTCCACTTT
CASSFTTGGGRRNSPLHF
>TRBV7-3|.|TRBD1|TRBJ2-1
TGTGCCAGCAGCTTGGGACAGGGAAAGTATGAGCAGTTCTTC
CASSLGQGKYEQFF
>TRBV7-2|once|TRBD2|TRBJ2-3
TGTGCCAGCAGCTTTTGGCTAGCGGGGGGGCATAGCACAGATACGCAGTATTTT
CASSFWLAGGHSTDTQYF
>TRBV19|.|.|TRBJ1-2
TGTGCCAGTAGTATAACAGGGTATGGCTACACCTTC
CASSITGYGYTF
>TRBV7-2|.|TRBD2|TRBJ2-3
TGTGCCAGCAGCTTGATCAAGACTAGCATTGATACGCAGTATTTT
CASSLIKTSIDTQYF
>TRBV5-1|.|TRBD1|TRBJ2-7
TGCGCCAGCAGCTGGGGAGACAGGGCCGCCTACGAGCAGTACTTC
CASSWGDRAAYEQYF
>TRBV6-1|.|.|TRBJ2-3
TGTGCCAGCAGTGAAAGGCAGGGCTCACAGCAGTATTTT
CASSERQGSQQYF
>TRBV7-9|.|TRBD2|TRBJ2-7
TGTGCCTCAGGTGGCGGGAGGGGTGGATACGAGCAGTACTTC
CASGGGRGGYEQYF
>TRBV7-2|.|.|TRBJ2-1
TGTGCCAGCAGCTTAAATGGGTGGGAGGACAATGAGCAGTTCTTC
CASSLNGWEDNEQFF
>TRBV5-1|.|TRBD2|TRBJ2-3
TGCGCCAGCAGCTTGGGGACTAGCGGGGGCCTACGGCTAGCAGATACGCAGTATTTT
CASSLGTSGGLRLADTQYF
>TRBV27|.|.|TRBJ1-4
TGTGCCAGCCGGGGTAGGTTCAATGAAAAACTGTTTTTT
CASRGRFNEKLFF
>TRBV5-1|.|TRBD2|TRBJ2-5
TGCGCCAGCAGCTTAAGCGGGGGCCGGAGGACCCAAGAGACCCAGTACTTC
CASSLSGGRRTQETQYF
>TRBV7-9|.|.|TRBJ1-6
TGTGCCAGCAGCTTAATGGCGGATTCACCCCTCCACTTT
CASSLMADSPLHF
>TRBV12-3/TRBV12-4|.|.|TRBJ2-5
TGTGCCAGCAAACAGGGGGGGGAGACCCAGTACTTC
CASKQGGETQYF
>TRBV6-5|.|.|TRBJ1-5
TGTGCCACCTCACGGACATCCATACTCAATCAGCCCCAGCATTTT
CATSRTSILNQPQHF
>TRBV5-1|few|.|TRBJ2-7
TGCGCCAGCAGCTTGGCCTGGCCTTCATCGGGTTACGAGCAGTACTTC
CASSLAWPSSGYEQYF
>TRBV19|.|TRBD1|TRBJ1-2
TGTGCCAGTATATCCGCCCAGGACAGGGACGGGACTGGCTACACCTTC
CASISAQDRDGTGYTF
>TRBV7-2|.|.|TRBJ2-3
TGTGCCAGCAGCCGAGTCGCAGATACGCAGTATTTT
CASSRVADTQYF
>TRBV5-1|.|.|TRBJ2-3
TGCGCCAGCTCGAGCGGACGCACAGATACGCAGTATTTT
CASSSGRTDTQYF
>TRBV10-3|.|TRBD1|TRBJ1-4
TGTGCCACCCGGGACAGAGATAATGAAAAACTGTTTTTT
CATRDRDNEKLFF
>TRBV30|.|TRBD1|TRBJ1-1
TGTGCCTGGACGACAGGGATGAACACTGAAGCTTTCTTT
CAWTTGMNTEAFF
>TRBV25-1|.|TRBD1|TRBJ1-1
TGTGCCAGCAGTGAATCCCCCTTACGACAGGGTAAAAACACTGAAGCTTTCTTT
CASSESPLRQGKNTEAFF
>TRBV4-3|.|.|TRBJ2-1
TGCGCCAGCAGCCAAGATCGTAGGAGTAGCGGAGACAATGAGCAGTTCTTC
CASSQDRRSSGDNEQFF
>TRBV7-2|.|.|TRBJ1-5
TGTGCCAGCAGCTTAGTCGCTGGGCAGCACAATCAGCCCCAGCATTTT
CASSLVAGQHNQPQHF
>TRBV27|.|.|TRBJ1-6
TGTGCCAGCAGCCTAGGAGGGATCTTTAATTCACCCCTCCACTTT
CASSLGGIFNSPLHF
>TRBV6-4|.|TRBD2|TRBJ2-1
TGTGCCAGCAGCCCGACTAGCGGGAGGGCCTCCTACAATGAGCAGTTCTTC
CASSPTSGRASYNEQFF